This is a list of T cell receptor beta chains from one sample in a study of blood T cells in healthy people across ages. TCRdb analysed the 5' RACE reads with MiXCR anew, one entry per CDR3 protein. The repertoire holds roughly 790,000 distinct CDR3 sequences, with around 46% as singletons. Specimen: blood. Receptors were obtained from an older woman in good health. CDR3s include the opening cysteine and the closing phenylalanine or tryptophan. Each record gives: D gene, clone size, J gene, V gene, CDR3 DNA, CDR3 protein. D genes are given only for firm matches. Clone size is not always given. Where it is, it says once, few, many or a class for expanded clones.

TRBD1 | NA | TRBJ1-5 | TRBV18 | TGTGCCAGCTCACCTTGGGACAGGGTGTTACAGCCCCAGCATTTT | CASSPWDRVLQPQHF
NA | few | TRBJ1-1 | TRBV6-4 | TGTGCCAGCAGTTTAACCCTGAACACTGAAGCTTTCTTT | CASSLTLNTEAFF
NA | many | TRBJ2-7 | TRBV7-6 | TGTGCCAGCAGCGCCACGGGGGTCAACGAGCAGTACTTC | CASSATGVNEQYF
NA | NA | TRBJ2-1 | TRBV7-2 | TGTGCCAGCACCCTATCGGGGGGCCCCTACAATGAGCAGTTCTTC | CASTLSGGPYNEQFF
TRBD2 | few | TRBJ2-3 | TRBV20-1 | TGCAGTGCTAGAGGGCGAGCGGGAGTGGATACGCAGTATTTT | CSARGRAGVDTQYF
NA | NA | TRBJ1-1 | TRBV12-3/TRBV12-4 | TGTGCCAGCAGTCCCGGACCAGGCACTGAAGCTTTCTTT | CASSPGPGTEAFF
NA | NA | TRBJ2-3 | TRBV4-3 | TGCGCCAGCAGCCCAGACCAGGGGAGAGCAGATACGCAGTATTTT | CASSPDQGRADTQYF
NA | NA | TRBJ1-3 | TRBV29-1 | TGCAGCGTTGGGTGGGGCAGTGGAAACACCATATATTTT | CSVGWGSGNTIYF
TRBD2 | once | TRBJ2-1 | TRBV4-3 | TGCGCCAGCAGCCAGGAGACCCGGACTAGCGGATTTTACAATGAGCAGTTCTTC | CASSQETRTSGFYNEQFF
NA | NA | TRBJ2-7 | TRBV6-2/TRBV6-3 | TGTGCCAGCAGTTGGAGGGGACAGTTTGGGAATGAGCAGTACTTC | CASSWRGQFGNEQYF
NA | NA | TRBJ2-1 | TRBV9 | TGTGCCAGCAGCGTAGGACGGCAAACCTACAATGAGCAGTTCTTC | CASSVGRQTYNEQFF
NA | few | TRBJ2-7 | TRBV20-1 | TGCAGTGCGTTATTGCCGACAGCGAGCTCCTACGAGCAGTACTTC | CSALLPTASSYEQYF
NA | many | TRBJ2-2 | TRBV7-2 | TGTGCCAGCAGCTTAGCCCCCCGGGCCGGGGAGCTGTTTTTT | CASSLAPRAGELFF
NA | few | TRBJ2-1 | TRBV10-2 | TGCGCCAGCACTCAGTTGAATGAGCAGTTCTTC | CASTQLNEQFF
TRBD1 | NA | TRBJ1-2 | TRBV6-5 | TGTGCCAGCAGTGACGGGACAGGCCCTGGCTACACCTTC | CASSDGTGPGYTF
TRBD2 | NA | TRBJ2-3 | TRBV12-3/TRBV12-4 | TGTGCCAGCAGTTTGACTAGCGGAGTTAGCGCAGATACGGAATATTTT | CASSLTSGVSADTEYF
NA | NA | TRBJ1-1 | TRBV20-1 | TGCAGTGCTAGAGATATGGGGATGAACACTGAAGCTTTCTTT | CSARDMGMNTEAFF
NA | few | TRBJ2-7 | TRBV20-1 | TGCAGTGCTTCCGGGGACCGACCCTACGAGCAGTACTTC | CSASGDRPYEQYF
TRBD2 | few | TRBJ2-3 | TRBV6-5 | TGTGCCAGCAGTTGGGCAGCGGGGGACACAGATACGCAGTATTTT | CASSWAAGDTDTQYF
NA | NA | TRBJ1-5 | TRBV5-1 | TGCGCCAGCAGCTTAGGGCGCTCCGGAGATCAGCCCCAGCATTTT | CASSLGRSGDQPQHF
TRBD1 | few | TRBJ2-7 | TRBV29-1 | TGCAGCGTCCACGGACAGGGGGCGACCTACGAGCAGTACTTC | CSVHGQGATYEQYF
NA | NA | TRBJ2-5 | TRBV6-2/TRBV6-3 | TGTGCCAGCAGTCCTACATCGGAGACCCAGTACTTC | CASSPTSETQYF
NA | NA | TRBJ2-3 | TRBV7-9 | TGTGCCAGCAGAATGGGAGATACGCAGTATTTT | CASRMGDTQYF
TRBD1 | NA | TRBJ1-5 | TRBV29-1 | TGCAGCGTTGCTACAGGGGATGGGAGCAGCAATCAGCCCCAGCATTTT | CSVATGDGSSNQPQHF
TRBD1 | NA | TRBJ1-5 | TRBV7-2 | TGTGCCGTCACAGGGGTGAATCAGCCCCAGCATTTT | CAVTGVNQPQHF
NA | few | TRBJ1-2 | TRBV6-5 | TGTGCCAGCAGTAGGACTTCTGTCTATGGCTACACCTTC | CASSRTSVYGYTF
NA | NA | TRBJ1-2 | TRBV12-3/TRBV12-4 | TGTGCCAGCAGTTTTTGGGACATCGACTCCCTATACTATGGCTACACCTTC | CASSFWDIDSLYYGYTF
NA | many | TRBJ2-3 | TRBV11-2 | TGTGCCAGCAGCTTCCAGCTGGATACGCAGTATTTT | CASSFQLDTQYF
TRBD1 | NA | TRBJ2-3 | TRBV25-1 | TGTGCCAGCAGTGAAAACAGGGGGCGGGATATCGGTACGCAGTATTTT | CASSENRGRDIGTQYF
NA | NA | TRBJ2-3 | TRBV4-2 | TGTGCCAGCAGCCAAGATTACAGCCAAAGAGGAGATACGCAGTATTTT | CASSQDYSQRGDTQYF
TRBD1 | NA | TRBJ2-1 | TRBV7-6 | TGTGCCAGCAGCCCGGACAGGGCCCCCTACAATGAGCAGTTCTTC | CASSPDRAPYNEQFF
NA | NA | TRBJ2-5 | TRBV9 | TGTGCCAGCAGCGTCAGGGGAGTTCGGGAGACCCAGTACTTC | CASSVRGVRETQYF
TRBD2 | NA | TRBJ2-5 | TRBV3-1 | TGTGCCAGCAGCCAAGTAGGCAGGGAGGGGAATGAGCAGTACTTC | CASSQVGREGNEQYF
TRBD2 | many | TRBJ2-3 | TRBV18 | TGTGCCAGCTCACCAGCGGGGGGCAGGGATACGCAGTATTTT | CASSPAGGRDTQYF
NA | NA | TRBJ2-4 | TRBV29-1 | TGCAGCGTAAGTCAGGGACACCTAGCCAAAAACATTCAGTACTTC | CSVSQGHLAKNIQYF
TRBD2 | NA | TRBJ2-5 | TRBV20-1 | TGCAGTGCTAGGTCCGGGACTAGATCTGAGCAGTACTTC | CSARSGTRSEQYF
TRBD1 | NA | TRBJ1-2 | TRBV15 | TGTGCCACCAGCGGAGATGGATCGAAAGGACAGGGTTTTTCTTATGGCTACACCTTC | CATSGDGSKGQGFSYGYTF
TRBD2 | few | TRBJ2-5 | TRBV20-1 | TGCAGTGCTCGTAGCGGGGCACAAGAGACCCAGTACTTC | CSARSGAQETQYF
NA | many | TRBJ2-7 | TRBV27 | TGTGCCAGCAGTACTAACCCCCACGAGCAGTACTTC | CASSTNPHEQYF
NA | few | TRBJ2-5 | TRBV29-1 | TGCAGCGTTGAGGGGGCGCCCGGGGGGGAGACCCAGTACTTC | CSVEGAPGGETQYF
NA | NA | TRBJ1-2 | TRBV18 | TGTGCCAGCTCACACGCCAATGAGTCTAACTATGGCTACACCTTC | CASSHANESNYGYTF
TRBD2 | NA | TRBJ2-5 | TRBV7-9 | TGTGCCAGCAGCCTCCCCAGCGGGAGCAGAGAGACCCGGTACTTC | CASSLPSGSRETRYF
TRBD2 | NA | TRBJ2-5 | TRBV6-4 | TGTGCCAGCAGTGGGACTAGTGGCAATGAGCAGTACTTC | CASSGTSGNEQYF
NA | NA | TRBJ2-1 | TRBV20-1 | TGCAGTGCGACCCCAAATATGTTAAATGAGCAGTTCTTC | CSATPNMLNEQFF